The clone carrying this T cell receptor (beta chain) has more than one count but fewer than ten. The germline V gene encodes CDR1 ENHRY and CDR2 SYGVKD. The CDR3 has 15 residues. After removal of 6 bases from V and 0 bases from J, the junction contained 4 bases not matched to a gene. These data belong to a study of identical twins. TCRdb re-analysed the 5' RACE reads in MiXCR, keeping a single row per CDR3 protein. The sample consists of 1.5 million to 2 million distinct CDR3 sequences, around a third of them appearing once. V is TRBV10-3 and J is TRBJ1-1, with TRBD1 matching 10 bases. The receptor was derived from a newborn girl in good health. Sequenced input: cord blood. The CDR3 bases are TGTGCCATCAGGGGACAGGGGTGGATGAACACTGAAGCTTTCTTT. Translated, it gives CAIRGQGWMNTEAFF.